The 29 T cell receptor beta chains below were found in one sample sequenced in a study of vaccination and CD4 T cells after COVID-19 (dated by TCRdb to about 2022). This sample's time point label indicates: late sampling 161 to 241 days after vaccination in a few convalescent patients. The treatment or condition label, as the study defines it: approximately 10-day PBMC culture with coronavirus spike peptide pools or control peptides (ViraFEST assay). Receptor libraries were prepared by PCR. Instrument on record: Illumina iSeq 100. At the Johns Hopkins FTIC core, DNA from the cultured CD4+ T cells underwent TCR sequencing with the Oncomine TCR Beta short-read assay. The public reads were reanalyzed by TCRdb: fastp trimming at Q25, MiXCR alignment, in-frame beta chains only. One record per CDR3 amino acid sequence lists the most common genes and DNA. Across this sample there are about 21,000 distinct CDR3 sequences, with roughly 46% seen only once. 10% to 15% of the sample comes from the top ten.

Their antigens remain unidentified. The sample was CD4+ T cells from blood, cultured in vitro, taken about 7 months after SARS-CoV-2 vaccination. Receptor source: a human donor who had recovered from COVID-19.

The chain couples TRBV4-3 to TRBJ2-5, with D maybe TRBD1 (5 bases). The germline V gene has CDR1 LGHNA and CDR2 YSLEER. V was shortened by 0 bases and J by 4 bases, with 9 bases between the two germline ends. The CDR3 is 14 amino acids. As DNA, the CDR3 is TGCGCCAGCAGCCAAGATATTAGGGGAGAGACCCAGTACTTC. Translation gives CASSQDIRGETQYF.

This clonotype was counted a few times. The V call is TRBV6-5, the J call TRBJ1-2; 7 bases map to TRBD1. CDR3 length equals 14 residues. The germline CDR1 and CDR2 sequences are MNHEY and SVGAGI. Trimming removed 0 bases from V and 7 bases from J; junction bases left unmatched: 5. As DNA, the CDR3 is TGTGCCAGCAGTTACTCAGAACAGGGGAGTGGCTACACCTTC. This translates into CASSYSEQGSGYTF.

This chain joins TRBV20-1 and TRBJ2-7; 10 nucleotides align to TRBD1. The V gene's germline CDR1 is DFQATT and CDR2 SNEGSKA (reference sequence). The trim removed 5 bases at V and 3 bases at J, leaving 7 bases unmatched. The CDR3 spans 14 residues. CDR3 sequence reads: CSAGMGQGYYEQYF. The CDR3 bases are TGCAGTGCTGGGATGGGACAGGGGTACTACGAGCAGTACTTC.

In this sample, this clonotype turned up a few times. The chain is built from TRBV7-6 and TRBJ2-5; D is uncertain. The CDR3 is 16 residues long. In germline, CDR1 is SGHVS, CDR2 FNYEAQ. V gave up 0 bases and J gave up 7 bases, with 18 bases separating them. CDR3 DNA: TGTGCCAGCAGCTTAGCGCATAACTCGCGGCAGTTGACCCAGTACTTC. Translated: CASSLAHNSRQLTQYF.

This clonotype was observed a few times. V gene TRBV20-1 combines with J gene TRBJ2-5; no reliable D call. Germline V gives CDR1 DFQATT, CDR2 SNEGSKA (reference sequence). The CDR3 length is 14 residues. V lost 3 bases, J lost 1 base, and 12 bases lay in between. The chain's CDR3 is CSARPLVGQETQYF. The CDR3 DNA reads as TGCAGTGCTAGGCCCTTAGTTGGCCAAGAGACCCAGTACTTC.

CDR3 region: CASRGGGPKETQYF. DNA for the CDR3: TGTGCCAGCAGGGGCGGGGGCCCAAAAGAGACCCAGTACTTC. V gene TRBV6-1 combines with J gene TRBJ2-5, with D possibly being TRBD2 (7 bases). The CDR3 sequence is 14 residues long. V was clipped by 6 bases and J by 3 bases, with 14 bases between them. The germline V gene encodes CDR1 MNHNS and CDR2 SASEGT.

The chain carries TRBV20-1 and TRBJ2-7, with 10 bases fitting TRBD2. The CDR3 totals 13 residues. Per germline, CDR1 DFQATT and CDR2 SNEGSKA (reference sequence). The V gene end was trimmed by 5 bases and the J gene end by 9 bases; junction bases not matched to a gene: 10. CDR3 sequence reads: CSAQREGRLGQYF. As DNA, the CDR3 is TGCAGTGCTCAGCGGGAGGGCCGACTAGGGCAGTACTTC.

This clonotype was found a few times. V usage is TRBV7-9 and J usage is TRBJ2-7, with D hard to call. Trimming left V 5 bases short and J 0 bases short, with 17 bases between. The CDR3 has 16 amino acids. Germline V gives CDR1 SEHNR, CDR2 FQNEAQ (reference sequence). The CDR3 here is CASSRRVAGSSYEQYF. CDR3 in DNA: TGTGCCAGCAGCCGCCGAGTGGCAGGCAGCTCCTACGAGCAGTACTTC.

V is TRBV20-1 and J is TRBJ1-1; 11 bases agree with TRBD1. The V segment lost 5 bases and the J segment 1 base; nucleotides outside the gene matches: 9. Germline CDR1 is DFQATT and CDR2 is SNEGSKA (reference sequence). The CDR3 spans 16 residues. CDR3 DNA sequence: TGCAGTGCTTCCGTTTGGGACAGGGGGTGGAACACTGAAGCTTTCTTT. Encoded protein: CSASVWDRGWNTEAFF.

This clonotype was detected a few times. V is TRBV7-3 and J is TRBJ2-5, with a tentative D call TRBD1 (6 bases). The CDR3 has 13 amino acids. The germline gives CDR1 SGHTA, CDR2 FQGTGA. V dropped 5 bases and J dropped 2 bases, with 9 bases sitting between them. The CDR3 protein is CASSKGQQETQYF. CDR3 coding DNA: TGTGCCAGCAGCAAAGGACAGCAAGAGACCCAGTACTTC.

The chain uses TRBV6-1 and TRBJ1-1; D may be TRBD1 (5 bases). Germline CDR1 and CDR2: MNHNS and SASEGT. The CDR3 contains 15 residues. With 5 bases removed from V and 5 bases from J, the gap between germline ends came to 18 bases. CDR3 in DNA: TGTGCCAGCAGTCTCCAGGGACGGCGGTGGACTGAAGCTTTCTTT. Residues: CASSLQGRRWTEAFF.

This clonotype was seen more than once but under ten times. V gene TRBV24-1 combines with J gene TRBJ2-3, with 7 bases identical to TRBD1. The CDR3 loop spans 13 amino acids. V lost 9 bases, J lost 6 bases, and 8 bases stayed unmatched. CDR1 KGHDR and CDR2 SFDVKD come from the germline V gene. The CDR3 loop is CATGDRVSDTQYF. For the CDR3, the DNA is TGTGCCACCGGAGACAGGGTATCGGATACGCAGTATTTT.

The CDR3 DNA sequence: TGCAGTGCTCACACGCCTACAGGGGAGGAGACCCAGTACTTC. This codes for CSAHTPTGEETQYF. V and J are TRBV20-1 and TRBJ2-5; TRBD1 matches 7 bases. The CDR3 extends over 14 amino acids. V lost 5 bases and J lost 5; bases outside the gene matches: 11. Germline V gene sequence: CDR1 DFQATT, CDR2 SNEGSKA (reference sequence).

The table lists this clonotype with a few counts. The chain is built from TRBV7-2 and TRBJ1-6, with D unclear. This CDR3 contains 13 residues. Trimming took off 2 bases at V and 7 bases at J, with 6 bases between the two ends. Per the germline V gene, CDR1 is SGHTA and CDR2 is FQGNSA. The CDR3 sequence: CASSLYENSPLHF. The CDR3 DNA is TGTGCCAGCAGCTTATATGAAAATTCACCCCTCCACTTT.

V is TRBV20-1 and J is TRBJ2-3; D unresolved. The CDR3 consists of 13 residues. The ends were cut back, 3 bases at V and 2 bases at J, with 9 bases in the middle. Per the germline V gene, CDR1 is DFQATT and CDR2 is SNEGSKA (reference sequence). Here the CDR3 DNA reads TGCAGTGCTAGTTGGGCGGACACAGATACGCAGTATTTT. Its translation: CSASWADTDTQYF.

The sample holds one count of this clonotype. The chain links TRBV19 to TRBJ1-2, with D uncertain. The germline gives CDR1 LNHDA, CDR2 SQIVND (reference sequence). V was cut by 5 bases and J by 5 bases, with 6 bases left in between. This CDR3 has 11 amino acids. CDR3 DNA: TGTGCCAGTAGTGTAGCGTATGGCTACACCTTC. Residues: CASSVAYGYTF.

The chain carries TRBV7-2 and TRBJ2-4; D could derive from TRBD1 or TRBD2 (5 bases each). CDR3 length: 15 amino acids. Trimming took 0 bases from V and 0 from J, leaving 6 bases between them. Germline V CDR1 and CDR2: SGHTA, FQGNSA. CDR3 sequence: CASSLAGPAKNIQYF. DNA of the CDR3: TGTGCCAGCAGCTTAGCGGGACCAGCCAAAAACATTCAGTACTTC.

V is TRBV12-3 or TRBV12-4 and J is TRBJ2-5, with unresolved D. V lost 4 bases, J lost 3 bases, and 3 bases lay in between. The CDR3 is 11 residues long. The CDR3 nucleotides read TGTGCCAGCAGTTGGGAAGAGACCCAGTACTTC. This gives the protein CASSWEETQYF.

The chain recombines TRBV20-1 with TRBJ1-2; 9 bases are shared with TRBD1. Trimming removed 1 base from V and 4 bases from J; junction bases left unmatched: 4. There are 14 residues in the CDR3. Per the germline V gene, CDR1 is DFQATT and CDR2 is SNEGSKA (reference sequence). CDR3 DNA sequence: TGCAGTGCTAGAGGGACAGGGGTTAGCTATGGCTACACCTTC. Protein sequence: CSARGTGVSYGYTF.

This clonotype has just a few counts. The V call is TRBV20-1, the J call TRBJ1-2; D call uncertain. The V gene lost 6 bases and the J gene lost 4 bases, with 15 bases spanning the gap. Germline V gives CDR1 DFQATT, CDR2 SNEGSKA (reference sequence). The CDR3 loop spans 13 amino acids. The CDR3 sequence: CSADEGGSYGYTF. CDR3 bases: TGCAGTGCAGACGAGGGAGGGAGCTATGGCTACACCTTC.

The CDR3 region has the DNA TGTGCCAGCAGCCAACTTGACAATGAGCAGTTCTTC. Translating gives CASSQLDNEQFF. The rearrangement links TRBV7-9 to TRBJ2-1; D remains unclear. The CDR3 length is 12 residues. Germline V CDR1 and CDR2: SEHNR, FQNEAQ (reference sequence). V was pared by 5 bases and J by 5 bases, with 7 bases between.

The chain employs TRBV6-2 or TRBV6-3 and TRBJ1-1; D is uncertain. With 3 bases removed from V and 5 bases from J, the gap between germline ends came to 13 bases. The CDR3 extends over 14 amino acids. Germline loops: CDR1 MNHEY, CDR2 SVGEGT. CDR3: CASSYTQFRTEAFF. The CDR3, as DNA: TGTGCCAGCAGTTATACACAGTTTAGGACTGAAGCTTTCTTT.

The chain joins TRBV5-5 to TRBJ1-2, with TRBD1 matching over 8 bases. The CDR3 runs 15 residues. Germline V gene sequence: CDR1 SGHKS, CDR2 YYEKEE (reference sequence). The V segment lost 0 bases and the J segment 8 bases; nucleotides outside the gene matches: 9. This CDR3 reads CASSLARQGRDGYTF. The CDR3 DNA sequence: TGTGCCAGCAGCTTGGCCCGACAGGGGCGTGACGGCTACACCTTC. Full variable domain (outside the CDR3, taken from reference TRBV5-5 and TRBJ1-2): DAGVTQSPTHLIKTRGQQVTLRCSPISGHKSVSWYQQVLGQGPQFIFQYYEKEERGRGNFPDRFSARQFPNYSSELNVNALLLGDSALYLCASSLARQGRDGYTFGSGTRLTVV.

This clonotype was seen only a few times. The chain has TRBV20-1 and TRBJ2-5, with 8 bases matching TRBD2. V dropped 6 bases and J dropped 8; count of bases not matched to a gene: 14. The germline gives CDR1 DFQATT, CDR2 SNEGSKA (reference sequence). This CDR3 has 14 amino acids. The CDR3 DNA reads as TGCAGTGCAAGTCCCCGGGGGGGCCCAGTTACCCAGTACTTC. This encodes CSASPRGGPVTQYF.

The chain employs TRBV11-3 and TRBJ2-1, with D uncertain. The CDR3 spans 17 residues. Germline CDR1 SGHNT, CDR2 YENEEA. V was clipped by 3 bases and J by 5 bases, with 20 bases between them. Here the CDR3 reads CASSFPSTRLGHNEQFF. CDR3 sequence (DNA): TGTGCCAGCAGCTTCCCTTCGACCCGCCTCGGGCACAATGAGCAGTTCTTC.

This clonotype ranks as medium-sized. The V call is TRBV19, the J call TRBJ2-3; D ambiguous. This CDR3 has 13 residues. Per germline, CDR1 LNHDA and CDR2 SQIVND (reference sequence). The V end lost 5 bases, the J end lost 4 bases, and 10 bases lay between the germline ends. The DNA of the CDR3 is TGTGCCAGTAGTCCGACTCGGGCAGATACGCAGTATTTT. Protein product: CASSPTRADTQYF.

This clonotype is large in the sample. The chain links TRBV7-2 to TRBJ1-6; 9 bases map to TRBD1. Germline V gene data show CDR1 as SGHTA and CDR2 as FQGNSA. The length of the CDR3 is 15 residues. V gave up 6 bases and J gave up 8 bases; unmatched junction bases: 8. The CDR3 DNA reads TGTGCCAGCAGTTCAACAGGGGGCGGGTATTCACCCCTCCACTTT. Translating it yields CASSSTGGGYSPLHF.

This clonotype was recorded a few times. The chain combines TRBV15 with TRBJ2-1, with 10 nucleotides matching TRBD2. The junction had 9 bases not matched to a gene; V was cut back by 2 bases and J by 8 bases. The CDR3 is made up of 16 amino acids. Germline loops: CDR1 LNHNV, CDR2 YYDKDF (reference sequence). The CDR3 loop is CATSRRVAGGKDEQFF. The CDR3 DNA sequence: TGTGCCACCAGCAGACGGGTAGCGGGGGGTAAGGATGAGCAGTTCTTC.

This clonotype has a handful of counts. V usage is TRBV7-2 and J usage is TRBJ1-1; weak D call: TRBD1 (6 bases). V dropped 5 bases and J dropped 3 bases, with 10 bases sitting between them. Germline CDR1 SGHTA, CDR2 FQGNSA. The CDR3 loop spans 13 amino acids. CDR3 amino acids: CASSIRGDTEAFF. The CDR3 DNA follows: TGTGCCAGCAGCATCAGGGGTGACACTGAAGCTTTCTTT.